A single sample is the source of the 18 T cell receptor beta chains below, sequenced in a study of blood T cell repertoires in COVID-19. This table comes from immunoSEQ multiplex PCR, and its TCRdb copy is limited to in-frame clones, with some not included. The repertoire holds hundreds of thousands of clones, with approximately 90% as singletons. Sequencing was carried out using PBMCs or T cells enriched from blood (not recorded which). The receptors here all came from a woman between 18 and 29 years old with acute COVID-19.

The chain carries TRBV6-2 or TRBV6-3 and TRBJ1-5, with a possible D match to TRBD1 (5 bases). Germline CDR1 is MNHEY and CDR2 is SVGEGT. This CDR3 has 14 residues. Trimming removed 3 bases from V and 7 bases from J, with 13 bases in between. This chain's CDR3 is CASSYRGRTQPQHF. CDR3 in DNA: TGTGCCAGCAGTTATAGGGGCAGGACGCAGCCCCAGCATTTT.

This clone occurred a few times. Other nucleotide sequences from this sample produce the same CDR3. The chain links TRBV11-2 to TRBJ1-5; D uncertain. This CDR3 region has 13 residues. The germline V gene encodes CDR1 SGHAT and CDR2 FQNNGV. The V end lost 1 base, the J end lost 5 bases, and 6 bases lay between the germline ends. CDR3 region: CASSLAGYQPQHF. DNA for the CDR3: TGTGCCAGCAGCTTAGCCGGGTATCAGCCCCAGCATTTT.

The chain links TRBV27 to TRBJ2-7, with D perhaps matching TRBD2 (6 bases). V was shortened by 3 bases and J by 5 bases, with 11 bases between the two germline ends. Germline V gene lookup returns CDR1 MNHEY and CDR2 SMNVEV (reference sequence). The CDR3 covers 13 residues. The CDR3 reads CASSFVTGDEQYF. The CDR3 DNA reads as TGTGCCAGCAGTTTTGTGACGGGAGACGAGCAGTACTTC.

The chain employs TRBV20-1 and TRBJ2-1, with D possibly being TRBD1 (5 bases). The CDR3 runs to 13 residues. CDR1 and CDR2 from the germline V gene are DFQATT and SNEGSKA (reference sequence). V was trimmed by 3 bases and J by 6 bases, leaving 12 bases between them. CDR3 sequence reads: CSASLGRFNEQFF. CDR3 coding DNA: TGCAGTGCTAGTTTGGGGCGATTCAATGAGCAGTTCTTC.

The chain carries TRBV7-9 and TRBJ1-4; D is uncertain. Germline CDR1 SEHNR, CDR2 FQNEAQ (reference sequence). This CDR3 spans 16 amino acids. The ends were cut back, 3 bases at V and 0 bases at J, with 11 bases in the middle. The CDR3 DNA follows: TGTGCCAGCAGCTTGCAACTGCTTACAACTAATGAAAAACTGTTTTTT. Protein: CASSLQLLTTNEKLFF.

The rearrangement joins TRBV30 to TRBJ2-1, with 8 bases aligning to TRBD2. The CDR3 consists of 11 residues. From germline, CDR1 is GTSNPN and CDR2 SVGIG (reference sequence). The CDR3 sequence: CLSGSGNEQFF. The CDR3 DNA is TGTTTAAGCGGGAGTGGCAATGAGCAGTTCTTC. The complete variable domain, with remaining parts taken from reference TRBV30 and TRBJ2-1, reads SQTIHQWPATLVQPVGSPLSLECTVEGTSNPNLYWYRQAAGRGLQLLFYSVGIGQISSEVPQNLSASRPQDRQFILSSKKLLLSDSGFYLCLSGSGNEQFFGPGTRLTVL.

On this clone: Other DNA sequences within the sample encode an identical CDR3. The chain links TRBV29-1 to TRBJ2-7, with D possibly being TRBD1 (7 bases). Germline-derived CDR1 and CDR2 are SQVTM and ANQGSEA. This CDR3 has 12 amino acids. V was trimmed by 7 bases and J by 2 bases, leaving 12 bases between them. The chain's CDR3 is CSGGDRAYEQYF. In nucleotides, the CDR3 is TGCAGCGGGGGGGACAGAGCCTACGAGCAGTACTTC.

The rearrangement uses TRBV13 and TRBJ2-7, with D possibly TRBD2 on 5 matching bases. Germline V gene data show CDR1 as PRHDT and CDR2 as FYEKMQ (reference sequence). The CDR3 totals 16 residues. Trimming stripped 3 bases from V and 2 bases from J, with 17 bases between. For the CDR3, the DNA is TGTGCCAGCAGCTTGAACGGACTGACTCCTCCCTACGAGCAGTACTTC. This codes for CASSLNGLTPPYEQYF.

The table lists this clone with a count of one. The rearrangement uses TRBV5-1 and TRBJ1-2; TRBD1 is a possible D gene (5 bases). This CDR3 contains 14 residues. Germline lookup yields CDR1 SGHRS and CDR2 YFSETQ. V gave up 1 base and J gave up 6 bases, with 13 bases separating them. The CDR3 DNA follows: TGCGCCAGCAGCTTGCCCAGCCAGGGTGATGGCTACACCTTC. It codes for CASSLPSQGDGYTF.

The J gene is TRBJ1-1, the V gene TRBV5-1, with 7 bases lining up with TRBD1. Germline V gene lookup returns CDR1 SGHRS and CDR2 YFSETQ. CDR3 size: 15 residues. V trimming: 4 bases; J trimming: 6 bases; junction bases outside the gene matches: 12. This chain's CDR3 is CASSPDGQASAEAFF. CDR3 sequence (DNA): TGCGCCAGCAGCCCTGACGGACAGGCAAGCGCTGAAGCTTTCTTT.

The chain has TRBV28 and TRBJ2-1, with 8 bases that match TRBD2. This CDR3 comprises 15 residues. Germline V gene data show CDR1 as MDHEN and CDR2 as SYDVKM. V dropped 2 bases and J dropped 4; count of bases not matched to a gene: 4. The CDR3 is CASSLGGGNYNEQFF. The CDR3 coding sequence is TGTGCCAGCAGTTTAGGCGGGGGGAATTACAATGAGCAGTTCTTC.

Here the CDR3 DNA reads TGTGCCAGCAGCTTCTTTTTCCCGCCTAATAATGAAAAACTGTTTTTT. It encodes CASSFFFPPNNEKLFF. The chain employs TRBV5-5 and TRBJ1-4, with no clear D. This CDR3 has 16 residues. Germline CDR1 and CDR2: SGHKS and YYEKEE (reference sequence). Trimming pared 2 bases from V and 4 bases from J, leaving 15 bases between.

CDR3 nucleotide sequence: TGCAGCGTAGGGAGACTAGCGGGAGTCTCAGATACGCAGTATTTT. It translates to CSVGRLAGVSDTQYF. The chain couples TRBV29-1 to TRBJ2-3; 12 bases match TRBD2. Trimming at V came to 6 bases and at J to 4 bases, leaving 8 bases not matched to a gene. Looked up from germline, CDR1 is SQVTM and CDR2 is ANQGSEA. CDR3 length equals 15 residues.

J is TRBJ2-7 and V is TRBV5-1, with TRBD1 matching 7 bases. The germline gives CDR1 SGHRS, CDR2 YFSETQ. Germline trimming cut 4 bases from V and 2 bases from J; bases unmatched to any gene: 9. The CDR3 totals 15 residues. Here the CDR3 reads CASSEGQVLTYEQYF. The CDR3 coding sequence is TGCGCCAGCAGCGAAGGACAGGTTTTAACCTACGAGCAGTACTTC. The variable domain in full, with the rest retrieved from reference TRBV5-1 and TRBJ2-7, is KAGVTQTPRYLIKTRGQQVTLSCSPISGHRSVSWYQQTPGQGLQFLFEYFSETQRNKGNFPGRFSGRQFSNSRSEMNVSTLELGDSALYLCASSEGQVLTYEQYFGPGTRLTVT.

V gene TRBV7-9 combines with J gene TRBJ1-2; D possibly corresponds to TRBD1 (5 bases). The CDR3 has 17 amino acids. The germline V and J ends were trimmed by 2 bases and 7 bases, with 23 bases remaining between them. Germline CDR1 reads SEHNR; CDR2 reads FQNEAQ (reference sequence). Here the CDR3 DNA reads TGTGCCAGCAGCTTATTGGCTGCAGGAGGGGTATTGGGTGGCTACACCTTC. Protein product: CASSLLAAGGVLGGYTF.

This clone came up a few times. This chain joins TRBV15 and TRBJ1-5, with D perhaps TRBD1 (5 bases). Germline CDR1 reads LNHNV; CDR2 reads YYDKDF (reference sequence). CDR3 length equals 14 residues. V shed 2 bases and J shed 4 bases, with 9 bases lying between them. The CDR3 sequence: CATSRTDSNQPQHF. The CDR3 DNA is TGTGCCACCAGCAGAACCGACAGTAATCAGCCCCAGCATTTT.

This rearrangement joins TRBV12-2 to TRBJ2-1; TRBD2 is the table's D call and was not checked against the DNA. TRBV12-2 is given as a pseudogene. This CDR3 is 15 amino acids long. The DNA for the CDR3 is TGTGCAAGTCGCCCCCTAGCGGGTCCCTACAATGAGCAGTTCTTC. Residues: CASRPLAGPYNEQFF.

For this clone: The junction departs from the called germline gene at one end, perhaps through a read error. As DNA, the CDR3 is TGTGCCAGTAGTAACGGACAGGACCTCCTCTTT. This gives the protein CASSNGQDLLF. V gene TRBV19 combines with J gene TRBJ1-3, with 7 bases lining up with TRBD1. This CDR3 comprises 11 residues. Germline-derived CDR1 and CDR2 are LNHDA and SQIVND (reference sequence). Together with reference TRBV19 and TRBJ1-3, the CDR3 gives the full variable domain: DGGITQSPKYLFRKEGQNVTLSCEQNLNHDAMYWYRQDPGQGLRLIYYSQIVNDFQKGDIAEGYSVSREKKESFPLTVTSAQKNPTAFYLCASSNGQDLLFGEGSWLTVV.